This T cell receptor (beta chain) originates from a study of monozygotic twins with inflammatory bowel disease. TCRdb re-analyzed the 5' RACE reads; it lists each CDR3 protein once, without DNA. The data show 200,000 to 250,000 distinct CDR3 sequences, and the top ten clones hold less than 9%. A note on this clonotype: The target antigen is unknown.

Findings and caveats of the study: There was no support for any single strong signal or clonotype associated with IBD. Distinction of different T cell subtypes was not possible.

Germline values: CDR1 ENHRY, CDR2 SYGVKD. The length of the CDR3 is 14 residues. The receptor was isolated from a human donor with ulcerative colitis or Crohn's disease, or a healthy co-twin of an affected twin (not recorded which). The sample consisted of blood. The chain combines TRBV10-3 with TRBJ1-5; lacking DNA, the TRBD1 call made by TCRdb goes unchecked. Here the CDR3 reads CAISPGAGNQPQHF.